What follows describes a single T cell receptor (beta chain). Its antigen is not yet known. Base qualities are not recorded, but no much larger clone differs from it by a single base. This sample is part of a study of radiotherapy plus CTLA-4 blockade in lung cancer (dated by TCRdb to between 2017 and 2018). Turning to the overall study: Objective responses occurred in roughly 19% of enrolled patients, and 31% achieved disease control. Results and caveats for the whole study, not just this receptor: The strongest predictors of response, as reported, were early dynamic changes in blood T cell clones along with a rise in serum interferon-beta after radiation. After treatment with radiotherapy and ipilimumab, TCR clones that came from tumors expanded in the peripheral blood.

Libraries were built with the immunoSEQ multiplex PCR assay. TCRdb mirrors the immuneACCESS table, restricted to in-frame sequences. Some clones are absent from its copies; in checked studies, under half trace to an unresolved V gene, and the reason for the others is unknown. Present in this sample are some 52,000 clones, around 80% of which were seen just once. The ten biggest clones cover 3.2% of the sample. Focal radiation therapy combined with CTLA-4 blockade (ipilimumab) was tested in patients with chemo-refractory metastatic non-small-cell lung cancer. From the cysteine up to the phenylalanine, the CDR3 has a length of 15 residues. CDR3 DNA is the only sequence kept; it has 45 bases, read in frame from the first base. Based on the germline V gene, the CDR1 and CDR2 sequences are SNHLY and FYNNEI. Compared with germline, V lacks 4 bases and J lacks 9 bases; bases without a gene match: 6.

This TCR was sampled from a human donor with non-small cell lung cancer who had a partial response to radiotherapy plus ipilimumab. The input for sequencing was peripheral blood, taken from a patient treated with radiotherapy plus ipilimumab. This chain joins TRBV2 to TRBJ2-1; TRBD2 matches 13 bases in the middle. In nucleotides, the sequence is TGTGCCAGCAGTGGGGGACTAGCGGGGTCTAGTGAGCAGTTCTTC. This codes for CASSGGLAGSSEQFF.